This entry is about one T cell receptor beta chain. The CDR3 runs 13 residues. Germline CDR1 reads SGDLS; CDR2 reads YYNGEE. V was clipped by 3 bases and J by 0 bases, with 6 bases between them. The sample comes from a study of T cell changes during pregnancy in multiple sclerosis. TCRdb keeps only in-frame clones here, not all; method: immunoSEQ multiplex PCR. The table lists just over 90,000 clones, 91% of them singletons, with more than 1.5% in the top ten. The gene calls are TRBV9 and TRBJ2-5; no firm D call. This receptor was taken from a female donor in good health, enrolled as a control in a pregnancy study. The source material was peripheral blood, sampled after pregnancy. The CDR3 DNA reads as TGTGCCAGCAGCGGGCACAACCAAGAGACCCAGTACTTC. Residues: CASSGHNQETQYF.